A selection of T cell receptor beta chains follows, all from one sample in a study of T cells in Graves' hyperthyroidism and ophthalmopathy. TCRdb reprocessed the multiplex PCR reads with MiXCR, giving one entry per CDR3 protein. The table lists more than 45,000 distinct CDR3 sequences, around half of them singletons. Material: blood. These receptors all come from a woman aged 30 to 39 with Graves' ophthalmopathy. CDR3s include the opening cysteine and the closing phenylalanine or tryptophan. The D gene is left open where the match is weak. Some rows mark clone size as missing; the rest say once, few, many or name a class of expanded clone.

v_call: TRBV11-2; clone_size: -; j_call: TRBJ2-7; d_call: -; cdr3_nt: TGTGCCAGCAGCTTAACCGGGAGTAAAGACTACGAGCAGTACTTC; cdr3_aa: CASSLTGSKDYEQYF
v_call: TRBV19; clone_size: many; j_call: TRBJ1-6; d_call: TRBD1; cdr3_nt: TGTGCCAGTAGTGCTACCGTTGGACAGGGCAATTCACCCCTCCACTTT; cdr3_aa: CASSATVGQGNSPLHF
v_call: TRBV28; clone_size: many; j_call: TRBJ2-2; d_call: -; cdr3_nt: TGTGCCAGCAGTGTGGGACCCACCGGGGAGCTGTTTTTT; cdr3_aa: CASSVGPTGELFF
v_call: TRBV29-1; clone_size: medium-sized; j_call: TRBJ1-1; d_call: -; cdr3_nt: TGCAGCCATCACGAGCGGAACGCTGAAGCTTTCTTT; cdr3_aa: CSHHERNAEAFF
v_call: TRBV20-1; clone_size: many; j_call: TRBJ2-3; d_call: TRBD2; cdr3_nt: TGCAGTGCTAGAGATCCTAGCGGGAGGGCAGGAGATACGCAGTATTTT; cdr3_aa: CSARDPSGRAGDTQYF
v_call: TRBV10-3; clone_size: -; j_call: TRBJ2-1; d_call: TRBD2; cdr3_nt: TGTGCCATCAGTGGGACTAGCGGGAGGCCCTCCTACAATGAGCAGTTCTTC; cdr3_aa: CAISGTSGRPSYNEQFF
v_call: TRBV10-3; clone_size: -; j_call: TRBJ1-4; d_call: TRBD1; cdr3_nt: TGTGCCATCAGCATGGGACAGGAGAGTGAAAAACTGTTTTTT; cdr3_aa: CAISMGQESEKLFF
v_call: TRBV6-5; clone_size: many; j_call: TRBJ1-2; d_call: -; cdr3_nt: TGTGCCAGCAGCCCCGGGCCTAACTATGGCTACACCTTC; cdr3_aa: CASSPGPNYGYTF
v_call: TRBV5-1; clone_size: -; j_call: TRBJ2-5; d_call: TRBD2; cdr3_nt: TGCGCCAGCAGCTCTCCGGGAGCGGGGGAGACCCAGTACTTC; cdr3_aa: CASSSPGAGETQYF
v_call: TRBV2; clone_size: many; j_call: TRBJ1-1; d_call: -; cdr3_nt: TGTGCCAGCAGTGCTCAGGGTGTCACTGAAGCTTTCTTT; cdr3_aa: CASSAQGVTEAFF
v_call: TRBV9; clone_size: -; j_call: TRBJ2-2; d_call: -; cdr3_nt: TGTGCCAGCAGCCCCCTAGCCGGAGCGTACACCGGGGAGCTGTTTTTT; cdr3_aa: CASSPLAGAYTGELFF
v_call: TRBV6-2/TRBV6-3; clone_size: many; j_call: TRBJ2-7; d_call: -; cdr3_nt: TGTGCCAGCAGTTTGGGTGGCAGAGGGTACTTC; cdr3_aa: CASSLGGRGYF
v_call: TRBV7-6; clone_size: many; j_call: TRBJ2-5; d_call: TRBD2; cdr3_nt: TGTGCCAGCAGCCGGGATAGCGGGAGGGCCTTAGAGACCCAGTACTTC; cdr3_aa: CASSRDSGRALETQYF
v_call: TRBV5-8; clone_size: many; j_call: TRBJ2-3; d_call: TRBD2; cdr3_nt: TGTGCCAGCAGCTTGGGGGAGGGCCTAAATACGCAGTATTTT; cdr3_aa: CASSLGEGLNTQYF
v_call: TRBV7-9; clone_size: -; j_call: TRBJ1-2; d_call: -; cdr3_nt: TGTGCCAGCAGCCCTAGGGCAGGAAACTATGGCTACACCTTC; cdr3_aa: CASSPRAGNYGYTF
v_call: TRBV5-6; clone_size: -; j_call: TRBJ1-2; d_call: -; cdr3_nt: TGTGCCAGCAGCCCCTTGGATGGCTTTGGTTTCGGCGGCTACGCCTTC; cdr3_aa: CASSPLDGFGFGGYAF